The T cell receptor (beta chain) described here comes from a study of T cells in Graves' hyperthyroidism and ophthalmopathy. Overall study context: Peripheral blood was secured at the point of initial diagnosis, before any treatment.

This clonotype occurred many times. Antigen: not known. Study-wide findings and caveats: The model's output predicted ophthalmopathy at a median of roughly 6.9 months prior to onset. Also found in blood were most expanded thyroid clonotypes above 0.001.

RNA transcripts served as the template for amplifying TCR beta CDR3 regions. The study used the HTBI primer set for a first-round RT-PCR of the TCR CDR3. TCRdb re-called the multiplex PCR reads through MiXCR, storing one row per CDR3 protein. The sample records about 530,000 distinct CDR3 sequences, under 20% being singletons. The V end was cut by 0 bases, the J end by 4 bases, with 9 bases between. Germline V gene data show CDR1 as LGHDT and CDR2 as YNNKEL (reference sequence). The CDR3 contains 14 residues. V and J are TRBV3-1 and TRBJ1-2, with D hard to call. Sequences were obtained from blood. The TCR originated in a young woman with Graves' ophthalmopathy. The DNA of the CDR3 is TGTGCCAGCAGCCAAGATCCGGGGAGCTATGGCTACACCTTC. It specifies CASSQDPGSYGYTF.